This record concerns one TCR beta chain sequence. Its target is unknown. The sample is drawn from a study of Ad26.COV2.S vaccination and SARS-CoV-2 variants. Study-level points and caveats: People who got the vaccine or the placebo had similar non-spike TCR breadth.

Treatment: about 20 received Ad26.COV2.S at low or high dose, single or two shots; 5 received placebo; per-sample allocation not given. Samples came from day 63 after the first vaccine or placebo injection. Ad26.COV2.S expressed prefusion-stabilized spike from the original Wuhan strain. The protocol was immunoSEQ multiplex PCR, while the TCRdb copy is restricted to in-frame clones and leaves out a portion. The table has about 350,000 clones, roughly 90% seen once; the top ten hold about 10%. Germline loops: CDR1 LNHDA, CDR2 SQIVND (reference sequence). This CDR3 comprises 14 residues. V was clipped by 9 bases and J by 7 bases; unmatched bases: 11.

The sample consisted of peripheral blood, taken in a trial of Ad26.COV2.S vaccine versus placebo. The origin of this receptor is a person between 18 and 59 years old who received the Ad26.COV2.S COVID-19 vaccine or a placebo. The chain uses TRBV19 and TRBJ2-2; 7 bases line up with TRBD1. Here the CDR3 DNA reads TGTGCCAGCACCTCCCAGGGGGTTGTCGGGGAGCTGTTTTTT. Its translation is CASTSQGVVGELFF.